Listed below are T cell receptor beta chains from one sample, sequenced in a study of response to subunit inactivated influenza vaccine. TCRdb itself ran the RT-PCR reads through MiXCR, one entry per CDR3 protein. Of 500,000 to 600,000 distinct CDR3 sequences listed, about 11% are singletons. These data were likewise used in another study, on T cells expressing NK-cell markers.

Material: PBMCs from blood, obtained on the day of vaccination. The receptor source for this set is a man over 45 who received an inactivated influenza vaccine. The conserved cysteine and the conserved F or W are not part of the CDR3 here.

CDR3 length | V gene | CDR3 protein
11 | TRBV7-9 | ASSRTGKETQY
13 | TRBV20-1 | SAGRLGGVGDEQF
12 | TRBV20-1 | SARGDRGDYGYT
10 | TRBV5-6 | ASSGAARTQY
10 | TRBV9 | ASSDLSNEQF
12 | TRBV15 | ATSRDPDAQPQH
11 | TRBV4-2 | ASSQDRVWGYT
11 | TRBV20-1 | SASSGRTGELF
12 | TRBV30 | AWIVPGWDYGYT
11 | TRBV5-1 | ASSLDPNSPLH
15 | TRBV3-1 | ASSQDWTLNSYNEQF
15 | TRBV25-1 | ASSGPGTSGNSYEQY
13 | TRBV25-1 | ASSETRTDYNEQF
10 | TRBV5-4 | ASSWDRNEQY
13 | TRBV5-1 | ASSLTDRSTDTQY
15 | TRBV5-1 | ASSLAGTGGSGNTIY
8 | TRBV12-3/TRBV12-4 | ASSFGTLS
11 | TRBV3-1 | ASSAGRFREQY
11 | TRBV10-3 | AMSDGRVYEQY
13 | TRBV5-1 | ASSLAGGRDYEQY
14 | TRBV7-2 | ASSYGQPTSYNEQF
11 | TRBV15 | ATSRDLGYGYT
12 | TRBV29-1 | SVEGGARMDTQY
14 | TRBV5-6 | ASSPRTSGASKTQY
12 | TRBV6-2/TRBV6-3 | ASSPRGSNQPQH
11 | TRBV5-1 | ASSLAADTEAF
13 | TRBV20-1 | SAKHDRGSYNEQF
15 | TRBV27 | ASSDQAGTGVQETQY
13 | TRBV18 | ASSPGQGAMDIQY
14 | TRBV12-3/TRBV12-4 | ASSQRLLVAKNIQY
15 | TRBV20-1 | SAYGTGRFSGANVLT
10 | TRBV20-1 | SASRGSYEQY
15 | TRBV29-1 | SVEVGTLSIPTYEQY
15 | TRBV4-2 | ASSQELASFTMGELF
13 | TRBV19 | ASSTWTALGYGYT
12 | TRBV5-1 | ASSLGHTFTEAF
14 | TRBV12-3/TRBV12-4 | ASRGQGGNRQETQY
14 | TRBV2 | ASRTGQGRGKNIQY
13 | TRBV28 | ASSPLGGLVYKQY
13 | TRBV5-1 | ASSWGTGTKETQY
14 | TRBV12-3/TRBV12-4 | ASSLVWRGIQETQY
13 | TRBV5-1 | ASSFVGAVTGELF
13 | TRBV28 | ASSLQLGLSDTQY
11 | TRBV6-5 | ASSYRVISGYT
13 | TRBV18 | ASSLELRTPDTQY
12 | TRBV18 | ASSPAVLSGELF
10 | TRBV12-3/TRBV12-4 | ASRQGASEQY
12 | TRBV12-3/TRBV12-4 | ASRRTSGTYEQY
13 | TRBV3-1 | ASSPSRDGGREQF
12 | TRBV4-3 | ASSQPGQTDEQY
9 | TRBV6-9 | ARKPMGSQY
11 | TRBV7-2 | ASNRDTYGEQY
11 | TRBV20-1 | SAMGRYNEKLF